A selection of T cell receptor beta chains follows, all from one sample in a study of blood T cell repertoires in COVID-19. Sequencing was performed with immunoSEQ multiplex PCR; in TCRdb, only in-frame clones are kept and a portion is missing. This table holds more than 110,000 clones, approximately 88% found once. The specimen was PBMCs or T cells enriched from blood (not recorded which). The receptors here all came from a man aged 35 to 55 with acute COVID-19. Both conserved end residues are part of each CDR3. D genes are given only for firm matches. Clone size appears in some rows only: once, few, many, or a class for an expanded clone.

clone size	V gene	J gene	D gene	CDR3 DNA	CDR3 protein
.	TRBV6-5	TRBJ2-7	TRBD2	TGTGCCAGCAGGACTTTCGCGGGAGGGCCGGGGGAGCAGTACTTC	CASRTFAGGPGEQYF
.	TRBV7-8	TRBJ2-7	.	TGTGCCAGCAGCCGAGACGGGGGCTACGAGCAGTACTTC	CASSRDGGYEQYF
once	TRBV6-1	TRBJ1-1	TRBD1	TGTGCCAGCAGTGAAGCGCTTTATAGGACAGGGGGCCCAAGTGAGGCTGAAGCTTTCTTT	CASSEALYRTGGPSEAEAFF
.	TRBV19	TRBJ1-2	.	TGTGCCAGTAGTATAACCTTTCTGGACAAGATTAACAATGGCTACACCTTC	CASSITFLDKINNGYTF
.	TRBV4-3	TRBJ1-4	.	TGCGCCAGCAGCCACGCAGGGGCAAATAGTGGGGTCCGACTGTTTTTT	CASSHAGANSGVRLFF
.	TRBV18	TRBJ2-5	.	TGTGCCAGCTCACTTGGACTCGTTGAGACCCAGTACTTC	CASSLGLVETQYF
.	TRBV18	TRBJ2-1	.	TGTGCCAGCTCACCTGTTGGGGCACGAGAGCAGTTCTTC	CASSPVGAREQFF
.	TRBV6-5	TRBJ2-7	.	TGTGCCAGCAGGAGGCTCGAGCAGTACTTC	CASRRLEQYF
.	TRBV11-2	TRBJ1-4	.	TGTGCCAGCAGCTCAGGGGCCCTAAATGAAAAACTGTTTTTT	CASSSGALNEKLFF
.	TRBV7-9	TRBJ1-2	.	TGTGCCAGCAGCTTAGGTGGACAGAAGTCAAATGGCTACACCTTC	CASSLGGQKSNGYTF
once	TRBV10-2	TRBJ2-7	.	TGCGCCAGCAGTGACCCATACGAGCAGTACTTC	CASSDPYEQYF
.	TRBV6-5	TRBJ2-3	TRBD2	TGTGCCAGCAGTTGGGCTAGCGGGGTCGGGAATACGCAGTATTTT	CASSWASGVGNTQYF
.	TRBV2	TRBJ1-1	.	TGTGCCAGCAGTGAGGGAGGACATATGAACACTGAAGCTTTCTTT	CASSEGGHMNTEAFF
once	TRBV19	TRBJ1-1	.	TGTGCCGTCGGAGACACTGAAGCTTTCTTT	CAVGDTEAFF
once	TRBV3-1/TRBV3-2	TRBJ2-7	TRBD2	TGTGCCAGCAGCCAAGCGGCGGGGGATGTCGAGCAGTACTTC	CASSQAAGDVEQYF
.	TRBV7-2	TRBJ2-1	.	TGTGCCAGCAGCGATGGACAGAATGAGCAGTTCTTC	CASSDGQNEQFF
.	TRBV28	TRBJ2-2	TRBD2	TGTGCCAGCAGTCTAGCGGCGGGAACCGGGGAGCTGTTTTTT	CASSLAAGTGELFF
.	TRBV11-2	TRBJ2-6	.	TGTGCCAGCAGCTTAGGTCCGGGTTCAGGGGCCAACGTCCTGACTTTC	CASSLGPGSGANVLTF
.	TRBV25-1	TRBJ2-1	.	TGTGCCAGCAGTGAATTCGGGTCTCTTGAGCAGTTCTTC	CASSEFGSLEQFF
.	TRBV4-3	TRBJ2-1	.	TGCGCCAGCAGCCAAGATCGGGGGGCTACAGGGTTTCGTGAGCAGTTCTTC	CASSQDRGATGFREQFF
few	TRBV3-1/TRBV3-2	TRBJ2-7	.	TGTGCCAGCAGCCAAGACCCAGGGTCCTACGAGCAGTACTTC	CASSQDPGSYEQYF
few	TRBV6-5	TRBJ1-2	TRBD1	TGTGCCAGCAGAGCCGGACCGGGACAGGGGACGTCGTGCACCTTC	CASRAGPGQGTSCTF
.	TRBV5-4	TRBJ2-2	.	TGTGCCACCTCACCGGGGGGCCTGAACACCGGGGAGCTGTTTTTT	CATSPGGLNTGELFF
.	TRBV5-1	TRBJ1-5	.	TGCGCCAGCAGCTGGGCGGGGGGGCAGCCCCAGCATTTT	CASSWAGGQPQHF
.	TRBV6-5	TRBJ1-1	.	TGTGCCAGCAGTTACTCGAGGAACACTGAAGCTTTCTTT	CASSYSRNTEAFF
.	TRBV23-1	TRBJ1-5	.	TGCGCCAGCAGTCAAGAGACCCCGACGAGGCAGCCCCAGCATTTT	CASSQETPTRQPQHF
.	TRBV5-1	TRBJ2-1	TRBD2	TGCGCCAGCAGCTTGTTAGCGGGGGATAGGAATGAGCAGTTCTTC	CASSLLAGDRNEQFF
.	TRBV6-5	TRBJ2-7	.	TGTGCCAGCAGTTACTCCACCGACAGCTACGAGCAGTACTTC	CASSYSTDSYEQYF
once	TRBV11-3	TRBJ2-7	TRBD2	TGTGCCAGCAGCCTGGGACCGGGACTAGCGACCGAGCAGTACTTC	CASSLGPGLATEQYF